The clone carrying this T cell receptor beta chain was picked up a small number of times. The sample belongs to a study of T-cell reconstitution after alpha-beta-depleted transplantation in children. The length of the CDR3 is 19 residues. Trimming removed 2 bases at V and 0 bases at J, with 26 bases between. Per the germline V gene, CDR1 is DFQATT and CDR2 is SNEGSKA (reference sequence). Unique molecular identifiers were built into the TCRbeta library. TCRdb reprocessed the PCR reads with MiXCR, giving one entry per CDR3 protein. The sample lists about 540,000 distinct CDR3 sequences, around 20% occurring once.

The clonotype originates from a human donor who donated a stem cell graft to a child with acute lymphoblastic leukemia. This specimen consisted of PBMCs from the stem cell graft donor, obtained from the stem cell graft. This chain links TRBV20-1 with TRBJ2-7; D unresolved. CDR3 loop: CSARNLIGRRVSDSYEQYF. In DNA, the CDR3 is TGCAGTGCTAGAAACTTAATCGGCAGGCGAGTATCCGACTCCTACGAGCAGTACTTC.